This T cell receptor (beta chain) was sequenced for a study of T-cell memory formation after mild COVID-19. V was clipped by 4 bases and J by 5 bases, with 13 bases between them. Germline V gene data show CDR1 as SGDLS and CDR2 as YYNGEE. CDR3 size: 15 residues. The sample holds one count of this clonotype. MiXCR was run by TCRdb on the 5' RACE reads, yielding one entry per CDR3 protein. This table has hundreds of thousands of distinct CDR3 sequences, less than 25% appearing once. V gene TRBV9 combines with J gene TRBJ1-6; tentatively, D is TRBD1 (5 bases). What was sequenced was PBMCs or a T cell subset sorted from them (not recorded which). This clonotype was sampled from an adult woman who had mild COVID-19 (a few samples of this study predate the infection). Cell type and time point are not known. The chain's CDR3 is CASSTGPRDNSPLHF. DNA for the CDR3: TGTGCCAGCAGCACCGGCCCCAGGGATAATTCACCCCTCCACTTT.